Shown below are 24 T cell receptor beta chains from a single sample sequenced in a study of blood T cells in healthy people across ages. A sample-barcoded 5' primer and a J-beta primer mix were used in a second PCR of about 6 to 11 cycles. TCRdb re-derived calls from the 5' RACE reads in MiXCR, one entry per CDR3 protein. Of hundreds of thousands of distinct CDR3 sequences in the sample, under 70% were seen once. The specimen was blood. All receptors come from a man between 60 and 75 years old in good health.

The V and J genes are TRBV27 and TRBJ1-2; 7 nucleotides line up with TRBD1. The V gene end was trimmed by 4 bases and the J gene end by 10 bases; junction bases not matched to a gene: 9. Germline V gene data show CDR1 as MNHEY and CDR2 as SMNVEV (reference sequence). CDR3 size: 13 residues. CDR3 in amino acids: CASSYRTGEDYTF. CDR3 bases: TGTGCCAGCAGTTATCGAACAGGGGAAGACTACACCTTC.

This clonotype was counted a single time. The chain couples TRBV18 to TRBJ1-5; TRBD1 matches at 8 bases. The germline CDR1 and CDR2 sequences are KGHSH and LQKENI. CDR3 length: 15 amino acids. Germline trimming cut 6 bases from V and 5 bases from J; bases unmatched to any gene: 9. The CDR3 protein is CASSPGTGPDQPQHF. DNA of the CDR3: TGTGCCAGCTCCCCCGGGACAGGCCCAGATCAGCCCCAGCATTTT.

This clonotype was seen only a few times. The V call is TRBV5-1, the J call TRBJ2-1; 12 bases match TRBD2. The CDR3 is made up of 17 amino acids. Germline CDR1 SGHRS, CDR2 YFSETQ. The ends lost 4 bases at V and 3 bases at J; junction bases unmatched: 8. The CDR3 DNA reads as TGCGCCAGCAGCCCCGGGCTAGCGGGGGGGCTCTACAATGAGCAGTTCTTC. Translating it yields CASSPGLAGGLYNEQFF.

This sequence joins TRBV9 and TRBJ1-1; 7 bases are a match to TRBD1. In germline, CDR1 is SGDLS, CDR2 YYNGEE. After removal of 0 bases from V and 1 base from J, the junction contained 3 bases not matched to a gene. The CDR3 spans 15 residues. The CDR3 sequence: CASSVGPGGNTEAFF. CDR3 coding DNA: TGTGCCAGCAGCGTAGGGCCAGGGGGGAACACTGAAGCTTTCTTT.

In DNA form, the CDR3 reads TGCAGCGTTGAAGGAGTCTTGGGGTCCCAAGAGACCCAGTACTTC. Residues: CSVEGVLGSQETQYF. V and J are TRBV29-1 and TRBJ2-7; D not resolved. The DNA end favors TRBJ2-5, so the J call may be wrong. Looked up from germline, CDR1 is SQVTM and CDR2 is ANQGSEA. The CDR3 is 15 residues long.

The rearrangement joins TRBV4-1 to TRBJ2-3; the D is unclear. Germline V gene sequence: CDR1 MGHRA, CDR2 YSYEKL. CDR3 length equals 15 residues. V lost 0 bases, J lost 4 bases, and 11 bases lay in between. CDR3 nucleotide sequence: TGCGCCAGCAGCCAAGATGGTGTAGCCTCAGATACGCAGTATTTT. As protein: CASSQDGVASDTQYF.

The V gene is TRBV5-5, the J gene TRBJ2-5; TRBD2 might be the D (6 bases). V lost 4 bases and J lost 4, with 14 bases in between. The CDR3 loop spans 14 amino acids. The germline gives CDR1 SGHKS, CDR2 YYEKEE (reference sequence). CDR3 loop: CASSAGLGGETQYF. Written as DNA, the CDR3 is TGTGCCAGCAGCGCGGGACTTGGGGGAGAGACCCAGTACTTC.

This clonotype was counted between two and nine times. J is TRBJ2-7 and V is TRBV6-5; 9 bases align to TRBD2. V was clipped by 0 bases and J by 2 bases; unmatched bases: 5. CDR1 and CDR2 from the germline V gene are MNHEY and SVGAGI. The CDR3 length is 16 residues. CDR3: CASSYSTSGVTYEQYF. For the CDR3, the DNA is TGTGCCAGCAGTTACTCGACTAGCGGTGTTACCTACGAGCAGTACTTC.

This clonotype was detected only a few times. The chain joins TRBV6-6 to TRBJ2-7; TRBD1 matches at 7 bases. CDR1 MNHNY and CDR2 SVGAGI come from the germline V gene (reference sequence). V was clipped by 5 bases and J by 2 bases; unmatched bases: 6. The CDR3 is 14 amino acids. CDR3 DNA: TGTGCCAGCAGTCCAGGGACAGCCACCTACGAGCAGTACTTC. Translating it yields CASSPGTATYEQYF.

This clonotype showed up just a few times. This rearrangement joins TRBV12-3 or TRBV12-4 to TRBJ1-6; no firm D call. The CDR3 totals 15 residues. Trimming took off 7 bases at V and 0 bases at J, with 10 bases between the two ends. CDR3 in DNA: TGTGCCAGCACCCCCAGGAGCTCCTATAATTCACCCCTCCACTTT. It specifies CASTPRSSYNSPLHF.

The chain uses TRBV27 and TRBJ1-2; TRBD1 might be the D (5 bases). CDR3 length equals 14 residues. The germline V and J ends were trimmed by 5 bases and 5 bases, with 15 bases remaining between them. Germline V gene data show CDR1 as MNHEY and CDR2 as SMNVEV (reference sequence). CDR3 nucleotide sequence: TGTGCCAGCAGTCAGCTTGGGGGGGTGTATGGCTACACCTTC. Protein: CASSQLGGVYGYTF.

The sample holds a few counts of this clonotype. This chain uses TRBV24-1 with TRBJ2-3; a weak D match, TRBD1 (6 bases). CDR3 size: 17 residues. The ends were cut back, 5 bases at V and 4 bases at J, with 21 bases in the middle. From germline, CDR1 is KGHDR and CDR2 SFDVKD. For the CDR3, the DNA is TGTGCCACCAGTGTCCCAAGTGGGGGCCGGCGATCAGATACGCAGTATTTT. Amino acid sequence: CATSVPSGGRRSDTQYF.

This rearrangement joins TRBV12-3 or TRBV12-4 to TRBJ2-4; D is possibly TRBD2 (6 bases). The DNA matches TRBJ2-7 better at its end, which makes the J call doubtful. This CDR3 is built from 13 residues. The CDR3 reads CASRPPGVSEQYF. Here the CDR3 DNA reads TGTGCCAGCAGACCCCCGGGGGTCAGCGAGCAGTACTTC.

This clonotype was observed at least ten times. This chain links TRBV4-2 with TRBJ2-6; D gene ambiguous. Germline V gene data show CDR1 as LGHNA and CDR2 as YNFKEQ. The CDR3 is made up of 15 amino acids. V was shortened by 4 bases and J by 3 bases, with 10 bases between the two germline ends. CDR3 amino acids: CASSPLPGGANVLTF. The CDR3 DNA follows: TGTGCCAGCAGCCCCCTACCTGGTGGGGCCAACGTCCTGACTTTC.

The CDR3 loop reads CASSPLTGGMETQYF. The CDR3 coding sequence is TGTGCCAGCAGTCCACTGACAGGGGGTATGGAGACCCAGTACTTC. The V gene is TRBV12-3 or TRBV12-4, the J gene TRBJ2-5, with 9 bases aligning to TRBD1. The junction had 9 bases not matched to a gene; V was cut back by 5 bases and J by 5 bases. CDR3 length: 15 residues.

In this sample, this clonotype turned up many times. The chain carries TRBV27 and TRBJ2-7; 7 bases are a match to TRBD1. Looked up from germline, CDR1 is MNHEY and CDR2 is SMNVEV (reference sequence). V shed 6 bases and J 2 bases; nucleotides not matched to a gene: 10. The CDR3 is 15 residues long. CDR3 bases: TGTGCCAGCAGCCGGAGACAGGGAAGGACCTACGAGCAGTACTTC. Protein: CASSRRQGRTYEQYF.

This clonotype has a handful of counts. The chain has TRBV5-1 and TRBJ1-1, with D tentatively TRBD1 (5 bases). This CDR3 has 15 residues. The V gene's germline CDR1 is SGHRS and CDR2 YFSETQ. V lost 0 bases, J lost 11 bases, and 20 bases lay in between. CDR3 loop: CASSLGIGEGRDAFF. The CDR3 DNA sequence: TGCGCCAGCAGCTTGGGGATTGGGGAAGGCAGGGATGCTTTCTTT. Full variable domain (outside the CDR3, taken from reference TRBV5-1 and TRBJ1-1): KAGVTQTPRYLIKTRGQQVTLSCSPISGHRSVSWYQQTPGQGLQFLFEYFSETQRNKGNFPGRFSGRQFSNSRSEMNVSTLELGDSALYLCASSLGIGEGRDAFFGQGTRLTVV.

This clonotype has more than one count but fewer than ten. The chain is built from TRBV18 and TRBJ1-2, with D maybe TRBD1 (5 bases). V lost 4 bases and J 4 bases, leaving 16 bases between the germline ends. This CDR3 has 15 residues. CDR1 and CDR2 (germline): KGHSH, LQKENI. For the CDR3, the DNA is TGTGCCAGCTCACGGGGGACGGGGGACGGCTATGGCTACACCTTC. Protein: CASSRGTGDGYGYTF.

The chain couples TRBV6-6 to TRBJ2-1; D ambiguous. Trimming removed 0 bases from V and 0 bases from J, with 9 bases in between. There are 16 residues in the CDR3. Germline CDR1 and CDR2: MNHNY and SVGAGI (reference sequence). CDR3 in amino acids: CASSYSPASSYNEQFF. CDR3 sequence (DNA): TGTGCCAGCAGTTACTCCCCGGCAAGCTCCTACAATGAGCAGTTCTTC.

The V and J genes are TRBV5-1 and TRBJ1-5; D possibly corresponds to TRBD1 (5 bases). CDR1 and CDR2 from the germline V gene are SGHRS and YFSETQ. CDR3 length: 15 residues. The V end was cut by 0 bases, the J end by 7 bases, with 14 bases between. CDR3 sequence: CASSLDSDSRQPQHF. CDR3 sequence (DNA): TGCGCCAGCAGCTTGGATTCTGACAGTAGGCAGCCCCAGCATTTT.

J is TRBJ1-2 and V is TRBV5-1, with D possibly being TRBD1 (6 bases). CDR1 is SGHRS and CDR2 is YFSETQ in the germline V gene. The CDR3 has 15 amino acids. The germline V and J ends were trimmed by 1 base and 4 bases, with 14 bases remaining between them. CDR3 loop: CASSLQVGQLYGYTF. Here the CDR3 DNA reads TGCGCCAGCAGCTTGCAAGTAGGACAGCTCTATGGCTACACCTTC.

There are a few counts of this clonotype. The chain combines TRBV28 with TRBJ2-5; TRBD1 matches 7 bases. Germline V gene lookup returns CDR1 MDHEN and CDR2 SYDVKM. CDR3 length equals 14 residues. Trimming cost V 4 bases and J 1 base; bases outside gene matches: 3. CDR3 coding DNA: TGTGCCAGCAGTTGGGGACAGCGCCAAGAGACCCAGTACTTC. Translating it yields CASSWGQRQETQYF.

The chain couples TRBV5-1 to TRBJ2-3; 7 bases map to TRBD2. This CDR3 is built from 15 residues. V shed 6 bases, J shed 0 bases, and the junction held 7 bases outside the gene matches. The germline CDR1 and CDR2 sequences are SGHRS and YFSETQ. The CDR3 is CASNGRGSSTDTQYF. The CDR3 DNA sequence: TGCGCCAGCAATGGGCGGGGGTCTAGCACAGATACGCAGTATTTT.

A few counts support this clonotype. J is TRBJ1-2 and V is TRBV20-1; perhaps TRBD1 as D (6 bases). V lost 2 bases and J lost 4, with 11 bases in between. Germline V lookup: CDR1 DFQATT, CDR2 SNEGSKA (reference sequence). The CDR3 runs 13 residues. CDR3 sequence (DNA): TGCAGTGCTAGACATACAGGGATCTATGGCTACACCTTC. Encoded protein: CSARHTGIYGYTF.